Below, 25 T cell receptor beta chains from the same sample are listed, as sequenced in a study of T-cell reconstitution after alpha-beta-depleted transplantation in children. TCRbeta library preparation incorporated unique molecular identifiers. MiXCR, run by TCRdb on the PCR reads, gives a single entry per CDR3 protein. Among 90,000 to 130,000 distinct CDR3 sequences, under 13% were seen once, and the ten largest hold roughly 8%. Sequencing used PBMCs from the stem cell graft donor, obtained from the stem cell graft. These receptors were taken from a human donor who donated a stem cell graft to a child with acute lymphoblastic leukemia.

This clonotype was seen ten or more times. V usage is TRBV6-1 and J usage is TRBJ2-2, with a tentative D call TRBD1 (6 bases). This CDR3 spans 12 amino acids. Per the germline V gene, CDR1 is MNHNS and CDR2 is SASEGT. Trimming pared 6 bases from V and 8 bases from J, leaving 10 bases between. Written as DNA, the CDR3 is TGTGCCAGCAGGACCGGGACAGGGGAGCTGTTTTTT. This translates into CASRTGTGELFF.

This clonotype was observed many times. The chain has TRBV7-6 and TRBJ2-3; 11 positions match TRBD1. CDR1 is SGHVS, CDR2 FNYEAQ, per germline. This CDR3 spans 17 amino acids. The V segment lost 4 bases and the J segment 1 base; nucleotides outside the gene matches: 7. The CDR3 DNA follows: TGTGCCAGCAGCTGGAAAAAGGACAGGGGGCGCACAGATACGCAGTATTTT. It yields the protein CASSWKKDRGRTDTQYF.

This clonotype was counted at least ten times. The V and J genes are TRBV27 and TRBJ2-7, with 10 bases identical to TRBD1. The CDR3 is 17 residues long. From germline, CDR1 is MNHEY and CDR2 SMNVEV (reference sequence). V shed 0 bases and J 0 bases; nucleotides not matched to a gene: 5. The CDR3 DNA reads TGTGCCAGCAGTTTATCGAGACAGGGGGCAAACTCCTACGAGCAGTACTTC. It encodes CASSLSRQGANSYEQYF.

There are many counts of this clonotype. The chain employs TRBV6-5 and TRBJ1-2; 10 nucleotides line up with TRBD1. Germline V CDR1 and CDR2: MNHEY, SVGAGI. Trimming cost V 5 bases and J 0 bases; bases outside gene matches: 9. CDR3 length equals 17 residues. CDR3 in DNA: TGTGCCAGCAGTCACCGGGACAGGGGCTTCTCTAACTATGGCTACACCTTC. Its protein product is CASSHRDRGFSNYGYTF.

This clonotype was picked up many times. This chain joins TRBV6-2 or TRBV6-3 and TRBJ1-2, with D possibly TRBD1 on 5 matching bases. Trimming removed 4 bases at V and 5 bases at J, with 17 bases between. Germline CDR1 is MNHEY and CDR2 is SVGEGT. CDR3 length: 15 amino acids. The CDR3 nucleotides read TGTGCCAGCAGTTTCGTTGGCAGGGTGGATTATGGCTACACCTTC. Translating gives CASSFVGRVDYGYTF.

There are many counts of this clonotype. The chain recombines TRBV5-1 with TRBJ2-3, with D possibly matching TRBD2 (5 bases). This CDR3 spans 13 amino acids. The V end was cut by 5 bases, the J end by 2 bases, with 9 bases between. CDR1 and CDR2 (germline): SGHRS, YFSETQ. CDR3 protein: CASSFGDTDTQYF. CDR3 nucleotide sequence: TGCGCCAGCAGTTTCGGGGACACAGATACGCAGTATTTT.

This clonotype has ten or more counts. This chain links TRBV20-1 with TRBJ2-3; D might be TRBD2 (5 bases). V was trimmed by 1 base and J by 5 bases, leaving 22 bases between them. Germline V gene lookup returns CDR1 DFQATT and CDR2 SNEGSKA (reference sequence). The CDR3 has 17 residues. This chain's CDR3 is CSARVLFRARERDTQYF. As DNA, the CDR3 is TGCAGTGCTAGAGTTCTTTTCCGGGCAAGGGAGAGAGATACGCAGTATTTT.

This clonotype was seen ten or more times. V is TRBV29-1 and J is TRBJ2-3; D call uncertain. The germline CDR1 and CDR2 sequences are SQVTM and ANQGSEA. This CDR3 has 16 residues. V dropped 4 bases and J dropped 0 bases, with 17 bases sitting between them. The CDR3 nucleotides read TGCAGCGTTGTCCTAACGGAGTTCACTAGCACAGATACGCAGTATTTT. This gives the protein CSVVLTEFTSTDTQYF.

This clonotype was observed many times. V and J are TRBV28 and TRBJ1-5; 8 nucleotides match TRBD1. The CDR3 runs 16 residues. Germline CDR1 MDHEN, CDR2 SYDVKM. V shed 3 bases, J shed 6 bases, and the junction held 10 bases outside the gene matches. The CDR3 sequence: CASSFYGQGRGQPQHF. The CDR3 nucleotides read TGTGCCAGCAGTTTCTACGGACAGGGCAGGGGTCAGCCCCAGCATTTT.

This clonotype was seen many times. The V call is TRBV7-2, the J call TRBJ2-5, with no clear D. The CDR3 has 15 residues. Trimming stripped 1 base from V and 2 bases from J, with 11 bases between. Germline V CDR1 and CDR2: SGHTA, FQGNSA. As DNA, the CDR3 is TGTGCCAGCAGCTTAGAAGCCCTTCCACAAGAGACCCAGTACTTC. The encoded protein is CASSLEALPQETQYF.

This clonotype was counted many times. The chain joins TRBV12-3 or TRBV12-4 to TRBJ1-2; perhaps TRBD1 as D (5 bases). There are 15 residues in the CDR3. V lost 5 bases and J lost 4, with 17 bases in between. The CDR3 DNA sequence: TGTGCCAGCAGTCCCTCGGCAGGTGGGGGCTATGGCTACACCTTC. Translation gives CASSPSAGGGYGYTF.

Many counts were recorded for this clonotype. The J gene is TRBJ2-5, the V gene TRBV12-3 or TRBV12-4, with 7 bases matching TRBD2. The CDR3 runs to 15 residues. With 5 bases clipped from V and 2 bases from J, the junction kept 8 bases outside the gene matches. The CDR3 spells CASSPWSGAQETQYF. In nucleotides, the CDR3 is TGTGCCAGCAGTCCATGGAGCGGGGCTCAAGAGACCCAGTACTTC.

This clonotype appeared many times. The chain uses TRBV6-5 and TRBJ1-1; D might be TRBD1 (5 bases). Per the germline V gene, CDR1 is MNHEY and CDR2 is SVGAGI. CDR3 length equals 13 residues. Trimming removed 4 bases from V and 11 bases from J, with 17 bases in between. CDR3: CASSSKAGALAFF. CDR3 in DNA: TGTGCCAGCAGTTCCAAGGCTGGGGCTCTGGCTTTCTTT.

CDR3 bases: TGTGCCAGCTCACCAGGGACAGGGGCCAATCAGCCCCAGCATTTT. Translating it yields CASSPGTGANQPQHF. The chain has TRBV18 and TRBJ1-5, with 10 positions matching TRBD1. Looked up from germline, CDR1 is KGHSH and CDR2 is LQKENI. V lost 2 bases to trimming and J lost 3 bases; unmatched junction nucleotides: 1. The CDR3 totals 15 residues.

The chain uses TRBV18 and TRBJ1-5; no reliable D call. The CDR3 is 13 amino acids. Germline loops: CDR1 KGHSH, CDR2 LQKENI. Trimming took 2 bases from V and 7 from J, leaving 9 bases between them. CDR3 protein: CASSPWENQPQHF. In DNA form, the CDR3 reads TGTGCCAGCTCACCATGGGAAAACCAGCCCCAGCATTTT.

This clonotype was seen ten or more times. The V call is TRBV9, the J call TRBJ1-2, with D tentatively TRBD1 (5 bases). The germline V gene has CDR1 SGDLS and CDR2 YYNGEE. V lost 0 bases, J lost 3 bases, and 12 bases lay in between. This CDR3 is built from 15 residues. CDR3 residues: CASSVGGREDYGYTF. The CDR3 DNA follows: TGTGCCAGCAGCGTAGGCGGCAGGGAGGACTATGGCTACACCTTC.

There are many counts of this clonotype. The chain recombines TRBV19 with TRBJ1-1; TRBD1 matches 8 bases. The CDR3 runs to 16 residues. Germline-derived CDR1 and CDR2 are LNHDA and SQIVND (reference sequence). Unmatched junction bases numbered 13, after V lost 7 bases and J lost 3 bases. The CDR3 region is CASMTGQGRGDTEAFF. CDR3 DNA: TGTGCCAGTATGACCGGACAGGGAAGGGGGGACACTGAAGCTTTCTTT.

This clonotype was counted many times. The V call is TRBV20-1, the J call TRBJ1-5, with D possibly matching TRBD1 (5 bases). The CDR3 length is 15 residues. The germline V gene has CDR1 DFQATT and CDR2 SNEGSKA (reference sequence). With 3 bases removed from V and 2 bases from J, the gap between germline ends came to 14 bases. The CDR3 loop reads CSARGGRGGNQPQHF. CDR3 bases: TGCAGTGCTAGGGGAGGCCGGGGGGGCAATCAGCCCCAGCATTTT.

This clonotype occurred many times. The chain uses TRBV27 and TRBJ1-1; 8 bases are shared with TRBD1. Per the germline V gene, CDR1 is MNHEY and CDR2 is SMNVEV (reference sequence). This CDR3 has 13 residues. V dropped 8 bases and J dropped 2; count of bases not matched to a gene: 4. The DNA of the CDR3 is TGTGCCAGCTACAGGGGGGGAAACACTGAAGCTTTCTTT. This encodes CASYRGGNTEAFF.

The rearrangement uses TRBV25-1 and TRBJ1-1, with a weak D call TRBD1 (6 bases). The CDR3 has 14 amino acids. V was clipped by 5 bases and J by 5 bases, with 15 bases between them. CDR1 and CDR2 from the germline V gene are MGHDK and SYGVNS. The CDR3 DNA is TGTGCCAGCAGTCCAGGAGGGAGGGGGACTGAAGCTTTCTTT. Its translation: CASSPGGRGTEAFF.

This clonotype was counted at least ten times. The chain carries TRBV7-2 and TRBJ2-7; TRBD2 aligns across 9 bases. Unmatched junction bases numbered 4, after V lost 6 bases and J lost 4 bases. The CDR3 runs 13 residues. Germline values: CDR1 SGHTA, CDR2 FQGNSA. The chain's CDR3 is CASSFSGSYEQYF. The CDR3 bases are TGTGCCAGCAGTTTTAGCGGGAGTTACGAGCAGTACTTC.

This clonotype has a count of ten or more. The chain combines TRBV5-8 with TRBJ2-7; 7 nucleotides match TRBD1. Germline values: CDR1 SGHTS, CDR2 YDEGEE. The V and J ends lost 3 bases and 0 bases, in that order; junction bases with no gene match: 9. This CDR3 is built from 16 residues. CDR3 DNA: TGTGCCAGCAGCTCCTATGGACAGGCAAGCTCCTACGAGCAGTACTTC. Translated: CASSSYGQASSYEQYF.

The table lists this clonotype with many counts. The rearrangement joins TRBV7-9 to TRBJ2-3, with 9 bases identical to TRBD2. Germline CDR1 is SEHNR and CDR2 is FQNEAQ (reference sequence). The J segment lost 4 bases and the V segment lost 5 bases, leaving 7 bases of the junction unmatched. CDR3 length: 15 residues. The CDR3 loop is CASSPLAGTADTQYF. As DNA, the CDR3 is TGTGCCAGCAGCCCTCTAGCGGGAACGGCAGATACGCAGTATTTT.

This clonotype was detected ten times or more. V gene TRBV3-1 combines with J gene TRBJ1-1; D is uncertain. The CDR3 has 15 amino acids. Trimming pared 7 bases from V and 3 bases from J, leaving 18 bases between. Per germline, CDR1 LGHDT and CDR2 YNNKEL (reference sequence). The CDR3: CASTQRKGLDTEAFF. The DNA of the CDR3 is TGTGCCAGCACCCAGAGGAAGGGTCTGGACACTGAAGCTTTCTTT.

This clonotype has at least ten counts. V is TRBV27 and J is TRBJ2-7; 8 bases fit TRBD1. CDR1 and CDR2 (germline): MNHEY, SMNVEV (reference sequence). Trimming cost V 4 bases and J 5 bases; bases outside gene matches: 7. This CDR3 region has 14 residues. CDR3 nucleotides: TGTGCCAGCAGTTCGGGACAGGTGAGGAACGAGCAGTACTTC. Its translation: CASSSGQVRNEQYF.